The 25 T cell receptor beta chains given below trace back to one sample, sequenced in a study of T cell repertoires in ileal Crohn's disease. Produced via immunoSEQ multiplex PCR; TCRdb's table is partial and in-frame only. This sample yields 16,000 or so clones, of which about 80% are seen a single time; 4.2% belongs to the top ten. The specimen was ileal tissue. Every receptor here comes from an adult with Crohn's disease.

The chain joins TRBV19 to TRBJ1-1; D is uncertain. CDR1 and CDR2 from the germline V gene are LNHDA and SQIVND (reference sequence). V dropped 3 bases and J dropped 3 bases, with 8 bases sitting between them. The CDR3 is made up of 13 amino acids. CDR3 sequence reads: CASSMNSYTEAFF. CDR3 nucleotides: TGTGCCAGTAGTATGAACAGTTACACTGAAGCTTTCTTT.

This rearrangement joins TRBV9 to TRBJ2-3; 9 bases line up with TRBD1. This CDR3 is 15 amino acids long. V was clipped by 3 bases and J by 5 bases; unmatched bases: 7. Germline values: CDR1 SGDLS, CDR2 YYNGEE. As DNA, the CDR3 is TGTGCCAGCAGCGAACAGGGGGCTCCGGTAGATACGCAGTATTTT. It is translated as CASSEQGAPVDTQYF.

This sequence joins TRBV10-3 and TRBJ1-2; D might be TRBD1 (5 bases). Trimming left V 9 bases short and J 8 bases short, with 22 bases between. This CDR3 is built from 14 residues. Germline V gene sequence: CDR1 ENHRY, CDR2 SYGVKD. The CDR3 is CAMSNPQGRGGYTF. CDR3 sequence (DNA): TGTGCCATGAGTAACCCTCAGGGTCGGGGGGGCTACACCTTC.

The chain uses TRBV27 and TRBJ2-7; 10 bases match TRBD1. CDR1 is MNHEY and CDR2 is SMNVEV in the germline V gene (reference sequence). The CDR3 is 12 residues long. The DNA for the CDR3 is TGTTCCGGGGACAGGGGTTCCTACGAGCAGTACGTC. This encodes CSGDRGSYEQYV.

The chain links TRBV6-6 to TRBJ1-4, with 9 bases fitting TRBD1. The CDR3 spans 15 residues. The V gene end was trimmed by 4 bases and the J gene end by 5 bases; junction bases not matched to a gene: 5. Germline V gene sequence: CDR1 MNHNY, CDR2 SVGAGI (reference sequence). The CDR3 here is CASSSSGTGNEKLFF. As DNA, the CDR3 is TGTGCCAGCAGTTCCTCCGGGACAGGGAATGAAAAACTGTTTTTT.

This rearrangement joins TRBV27 to TRBJ2-3; perhaps TRBD1 as D (5 bases). V was clipped by 5 bases and J by 4 bases, with 13 bases between them. The V gene's germline CDR1 is MNHEY and CDR2 SMNVEV (reference sequence). The CDR3 consists of 14 residues. The chain's CDR3 is CASSTTGYPDTQYF. CDR3 nucleotide sequence: TGTGCCAGCAGTACTACAGGATACCCAGATACGCAGTATTTT.

The rearrangement links TRBV30 to TRBJ1-2, with 7 bases aligning to TRBD1. The trim removed 2 bases at V and 0 bases at J, leaving 6 bases unmatched. The CDR3 has 15 amino acids. CDR1 GTSNPN and CDR2 SVGIG come from the germline V gene (reference sequence). Here the CDR3 DNA reads TGTGCCTGGAGTTTTCAGGGGGGACCTAACTATGGCTACACCTTC. This codes for CAWSFQGGPNYGYTF.

This chain's CDR3 is CAWSSPPGRGPYNEQFF. In nucleotides, the CDR3 is TGTGCCTGGAGTTCCCCCCCCGGGAGGGGACCCTACAATGAGCAGTTCTTC. The rearrangement links TRBV30 to TRBJ2-1; TRBD2 aligns across 8 bases. Germline V gene lookup returns CDR1 GTSNPN and CDR2 SVGIG (reference sequence). The J segment lost 2 bases and the V segment lost 2 bases, leaving 11 bases of the junction unmatched. The CDR3 covers 17 residues.

The chain recombines TRBV6-1 with TRBJ1-2; possible D gene TRBD1, 6 bases. The CDR3 consists of 11 residues. Germline CDR1 reads MNHNS; CDR2 reads SASEGT. Trimming left V 6 bases short and J 8 bases short, with 10 bases between. The CDR3 protein is CASSAGAGYTF. The CDR3 region has the DNA TGTGCCAGCAGCGCAGGGGCCGGCTACACCTTC.

The J gene is TRBJ2-1, the V gene TRBV4-3; a possible D gene is TRBD1 (5 bases). The germline CDR1 and CDR2 sequences are LGHNA and YSLEER. V was cut by 0 bases and J by 9 bases, with 9 bases left in between. The CDR3 sequence is 13 residues long. The DNA of the CDR3 is TGCGCCAGCAGCCAAGAAGTAGGGGCTGAGCAGTTCTTC. This sequence encodes CASSQEVGAEQFF.

V gene TRBV28 combines with J gene TRBJ2-1, with TRBD2 identical over 12 bases. The CDR3 runs to 16 residues. From germline, CDR1 is MDHEN and CDR2 SYDVKM. V lost 3 bases, J lost 7 bases, and 7 bases stayed unmatched. In DNA, the CDR3 is TGTGCCAGCAGTTTGACTAGCGGGAGCAGGGGGAATGAGCAGTTCTTC. This sequence encodes CASSLTSGSRGNEQFF.

The chain links TRBV5-1 to TRBJ1-1; the D is unclear. The CDR3 loop spans 18 amino acids. Germline lookup yields CDR1 SGHRS and CDR2 YFSETQ. The germline V and J ends were trimmed by 1 base and 1 base, with 20 bases remaining between them. In DNA, the CDR3 is TGCGCCAGCAGCTTGTATCCCAGGACTGGATGTTGGAACACTGAAGCTTTCTTT. It codes for CASSLYPRTGCWNTEAFF.

V gene TRBV4-3 combines with J gene TRBJ2-4; 10 bases match TRBD2. Germline loops: CDR1 LGHNA, CDR2 YSLEER. J gave up 6 bases and V 2 bases, and 7 bases lay outside the gene matches. The CDR3 length is 16 residues. Written as DNA, the CDR3 is TGCGCCAGCAGCCAACCAGGGACTAGCGAAGGAAACATTCAGTACTTC. Translation: CASSQPGTSEGNIQYF.

The chain carries TRBV4-3 and TRBJ2-5; D is ambiguous. Germline assignment: CDR1 LGHNA and CDR2 YSLEER. V gave up 4 bases and J gave up 5 bases, with 17 bases separating them. The length of the CDR3 is 15 residues. The CDR3 DNA sequence: TGCGCCAGCAGCCCCACCTCTTCGAGTCGGGAGACCCAGTACTTC. Protein sequence: CASSPTSSSRETQYF.

The chain couples TRBV28 to TRBJ1-2; TRBD1 might be the D (6 bases). The CDR3 contains 14 residues. Trimming took 6 bases from V and 2 from J, leaving 13 bases between them. Germline CDR1 MDHEN, CDR2 SYDVKM. In DNA, the CDR3 is TGTGCCAGCAGATCACCCGGACAGAACTATGGCTACACCTTC. Residues: CASRSPGQNYGYTF.

The CDR3 loop reads CASIDYTGSGELFF. The CDR3 DNA is TGTGCCAGCATAGACTATACAGGGTCCGGGGAGCTGTTTTTT. The chain couples TRBV7-9 to TRBJ2-2; TRBD1 is a possible D gene (6 bases). The CDR3 sequence is 14 residues long. Germline loops: CDR1 SEHNR, CDR2 FQNEAQ (reference sequence). V shed 7 bases and J shed 6 bases, with 15 bases lying between them.

V usage is TRBV11-2 and J usage is TRBJ2-7, with 9 bases lining up with TRBD2. Per the germline V gene, CDR1 is SGHAT and CDR2 is FQNNGV. V dropped 2 bases and J dropped 2; count of bases not matched to a gene: 4. This CDR3 contains 15 residues. Here the CDR3 DNA reads TGTGCCAGCAGCTTATCATTAGCGGGGGCCTACGAGCAGTACGTC. This gives the protein CASSLSLAGAYEQYV.

V and J are TRBV9 and TRBJ2-2; 8 nucleotides align to TRBD1. The V and J ends lost 8 bases and 1 base, in that order; junction bases with no gene match: 4. The CDR3 consists of 14 residues. Germline V gene data show CDR1 as SGDLS and CDR2 as YYNGEE. CDR3 loop: CASRDRQNTGELFF. The CDR3, as DNA: TGTGCCAGTAGGGACAGGCAGAACACCGGGGAGCTGTTTTTT. The whole variable domain, remainder taken from reference TRBV9 and TRBJ2-2, is DSGVTQTPKHLITATGQRVTLRCSPRSGDLSVYWYQQSLDQGLQFLIQYYNGEERAKGNILERFSAQQFPDLHSELNLSSLELGDSALYFCASRDRQNTGELFFGEGSRLTVL.

The CDR3 is CASSIRGTQETQYF. Written as DNA, the CDR3 is TGTGCCAGTAGTATCAGGGGGACCCAAGAGACCCAGTACTTC. The chain recombines TRBV19 with TRBJ2-5; 7 bases map to TRBD1. The CDR3 totals 14 residues. CDR1 is LNHDA and CDR2 is SQIVND in the germline V gene (reference sequence). V dropped 3 bases and J dropped 1; count of bases not matched to a gene: 2.

In this sample, this clone turned up a few times. The chain recombines TRBV14 with TRBJ2-2; D is perhaps TRBD1 (6 bases). Germline values: CDR1 SGHDN, CDR2 FVKESK. Trimming shortened V by 3 bases and J by 7 bases, and 15 bases separated the two germline ends. The CDR3 has 15 residues. The CDR3 region has the DNA TGTGCCAGCAGCCACCTGGGACAAGGGGACGGGGAGCTGTTTTTT. This translates into CASSHLGQGDGELFF.

This clone was seen a single time. The chain couples TRBV30 to TRBJ2-3, with D possibly matching TRBD2 (5 bases). V shed 1 base and J shed 2 bases, with 13 bases lying between them. The V gene's germline CDR1 is GTSNPN and CDR2 SVGIG (reference sequence). This CDR3 has 15 amino acids. The CDR3, as DNA: TGTGCCTGGAGTGGGGAGACATTGACCACAGATACGCAGTATTTT. The encoded protein is CAWSGETLTTDTQYF.

The chain is built from TRBV7-2 and TRBJ2-4, with 10 bases that match TRBD1. The germline CDR1 and CDR2 sequences are SGHTA and FQGNSA. This CDR3 region has 16 residues. J lost 8 bases, V lost 5 bases, and 12 bases had no gene match. Written as DNA, the CDR3 is TGTGCCAGCAGCACCGGGACAGGGGTCTCCGGGGACATTCAGTACTTC. Encoded protein: CASSTGTGVSGDIQYF.

V usage is TRBV6-1 and J usage is TRBJ1-2; 8 bases map to TRBD1. The CDR3 length is 16 residues. Unmatched junction bases numbered 15, after V lost 4 bases and J lost 8 bases. Germline loops: CDR1 MNHNS, CDR2 SASEGT. The CDR3 region is CASSVETTGGKGGYTF. CDR3 nucleotide sequence: TGTGCCAGCAGTGTCGAGACCACAGGGGGAAAAGGGGGCTACACCTTC.

This clone was seen a handful of times. The chain has TRBV5-5 and TRBJ2-7; 7 bases line up with TRBD1. V was pared by 0 bases and J by 2 bases, with 11 bases of the junction left unmatched. This CDR3 has 17 amino acids. Germline V gives CDR1 SGHKS, CDR2 YYEKEE (reference sequence). Here the CDR3 reads CASSLGFGTGAPYEQYF. In nucleotides, the CDR3 is TGTGCCAGCAGCTTGGGTTTCGGTACAGGGGCACCCTACGAGCAGTACTTC.

The chain employs TRBV6-6 and TRBJ1-2; unclear D gene. The V and J ends lost 4 bases and 7 bases respectively, with 4 bases between them. The CDR3 has 10 residues. Per the germline V gene, CDR1 is MNHNY and CDR2 is SVGAGI (reference sequence). The CDR3 loop reads CASSSVGYTF. As DNA, the CDR3 is TGTGCCAGCAGTTCTGTTGGCTACACCTTC.